This section outlines one TCR beta chain sequence together with its context. No antigen is known for it. One end of the junction fails to match germline, which may point to a read error. A second about 6 to 12 cycle PCR used barcoded and J-beta primers. MiXCR, run by TCRdb on the 5' RACE reads, gives a single entry per CDR3 protein. The profile covers about 1.7 million distinct CDR3 sequences, with approximately 28% appearing a single time and over 7% taken by the ten largest. The individuals who served as donors were healthy Caucasians living in Russia, aged about 6 to 90. The data are from a study of blood T cells in healthy people across ages. General study findings and limits: Roughly linearly, TCR beta diversity per million T cells fell as age increased.

The clonotype was recovered from a woman aged 30 to 39 in good health. Specimen: blood.

This CDR3 is CASSLGDRGGASF. CDR3 DNA sequence: TGCGCCAGCAGCTTGGGGGACAGGGGGGGAGCTTCCTTT. The chain is built from TRBV4-1 and TRBJ1-1; 11 bases agree with TRBD1. CDR1 is MGHRA and CDR2 is YSYEKL in the germline V gene. CDR3 length: 13 amino acids.